This section outlines one T cell receptor beta chain sequence together with its context. Which antigen it targets is not known. It has no much larger one-base neighbor in the sample; base qualities were not kept. These data come from a study of Ad26.COV2.S vaccination and SARS-CoV-2 variants (dated by TCRdb to the early 2020s). General notes on the study: Vaccine-arm donors were drawn from COV1001, a multicentre, randomized, double-blind, placebo-controlled phase I-IIa trial of Ad26.COV2.S in healthy adults. Ad26.COV2.S was administered intramuscularly at 5 x 10^10 or 1 x 10^11 viral particles, either as a single shot or as two shots given 56 days apart. Sequencing of the TCRbeta repertoire served to evaluate the specificity and breadth of SARS-CoV-2-reactive T cell receptors following Ad26.COV2.S vaccination. A total of around 32 samples were included in the TCR-sequenced set, comprising some 20 Ad26.COV2.S vaccine recipients, 5 placebo recipients and 8 SARS-CoV-2 convalescent individuals. Trial participants were randomized into five groups of five, in which low-dose or high-dose Ad26.COV2.S was given once or twice, or placebo was given on both occasions. Throughout the experiments and outcome assessment, investigators stayed blinded to trial group allocation.

Results the study describes overall, beyond this receptor: The authors noted that total T cell responses may have been underestimated by the TCR breadth and depth analyses. Non-spike TCR breadth was comparable between vaccine and placebo recipients, consistent with the vaccine containing only spike. After vaccination, substantial breadth of spike-specific CD8+ and CD4+ T cell responses was reported. Spike-specific TCR breadth was higher in Ad26.COV2.S recipients than in placebo recipients (P = 0.0014). The study was not powered to compare responses between vaccine doses or regimens.

TCRbeta CDR3 regions were sequenced with the immunoSEQ Assay. After extraction, genomic DNA underwent amplification by bias-controlled multiplex PCR, followed by high-throughput sequencing. For the original study's pipeline: To quantify the absolute abundance of each unique TCRbeta CDR3 region, sequences were collapsed and filtered. T cell fraction was estimated by normalizing TCRbeta template counts to usable DNA, with usable DNA measured through amplification of reference genes found in all nucleated cells. Repertoire TCRs were annotated as SARS-CoV-2-specific when V gene, CDR3 amino acid sequence and J gene were exactly matched to a known reactive TCR set. The reference SARS-CoV-2 TCR set was derived from MIRA and filtered for enrichment in COVID-19-positive ImmuneCODE repertoires, a step that removed public or cross-reactive TCRs. Drawing on the MIRA antigens, annotated TCRs were analysed further at the level of specific ORF or position within ORF. Breadth was defined as annotated unique rearrangements over total unique productive rearrangements; depth was the summed frequency of those rearrangements. Two-sided Wilcoxon rank-sum tests were applied when comparing TCR breadth between groups. TCRdb provides this immuneACCESS table in a form limited to in-frame rearrangements. Some clones are lacking; in checked studies, under half of them reflect an unresolved V gene, and why the rest are absent is not known. For V, J and clone size, that table is used; D and trimming come from the DNA. This sample gives about 350,000 clones in total; about 85% of them show up just once. The top ten clones comprise around 6.1% of the sample.

This sample's treatment or condition label indicates: some 20 received Ad26.COV2.S at low or high dose, single or two shots; about 5 received placebo; per-sample allocation not given. For vaccine and placebo recipients, the sequenced repertoires came from samples collected on day 63 after the first injection. In Cohort 1b, 25 adults aged 18-55 years were enrolled at a single site in Boston, USA, between 29 July and 7 August 2020. Ad26.COV2.S was a replication-incompetent adenovirus type 26 vector expressing a prefusion-stabilized SARS-CoV-2 spike protein from the original Wuhan strain. V is clipped by 7 bases and J by 4 bases, and the sequence between their germline boundaries is 13 bases long. Taken from the germline V gene, the CDR1 and CDR2 loops are MNHEY and SVGAGI. Counted from cysteine to phenylalanine, this CDR3 has 14 amino acids. The CDR3 DNA has 42 bases and is translated from base 1.

The TCR originated in a person aged 18-65 years who received the Ad26.COV2.S COVID-19 vaccine or a placebo. In this chain, TRBV6-5 is recombined with TRBJ1-4; no D segment can be confidently identified. Here the sequenced sample was peripheral blood, taken in a trial of Ad26.COV2.S vaccine versus placebo. The CDR3 region has the sequence CASTRGNFNEKLFF. The nucleotide sequence is TGTGCCAGCACCCGGGGAAATTTTAATGAAAAACTGTTTTTT.